The clone carrying this T cell receptor beta chain showed up many times. The antigen remains unidentified. One entry per CDR3 protein results from TCRdb running MiXCR on the 5' RACE reads. Among approximately 520,000 distinct CDR3 sequences, approximately 5% were seen once, and the ten largest hold roughly 3.3%. This entry is derived from a study of CD8 T cells in ankylosing spondylitis. Whole-study results and caveats: Certain motif variants had earlier been reported in reactive arthritis synovial fluid and blood. A motif in TCR beta, a set of roughly eight highly homologous variants, appeared characteristic of ankylosing spondylitis blood. Disease-linked clones bore a CD8+ phenotype, appearing relatively rarely in peripheral blood.

The CDR3 contains 14 residues. J gave up 3 bases and V 4 bases, and 5 bases lay outside the gene matches. CDR1 MDHEN and CDR2 SYDVKM come from the germline V gene. Sequences were obtained from blood, either unsorted or a sorted T cell fraction (not recorded which). The sequence was obtained from a male donor with ankylosing spondylitis. This rearrangement joins TRBV28 to TRBJ1-2, with 7 bases that match TRBD1. The CDR3 nucleotides are TGTGCCAGCAGTTACCCGGGACAGTACTATGGCTACACCTTC. Translated, it gives CASSYPGQYYGYTF.